A single sample is the source of the 21 T cell receptor beta chains below, sequenced in a study of OX40 agonist ivuxolimab in advanced cancers. TCRdb keeps only in-frame clones here, not all; method: immunoSEQ multiplex PCR. This table holds about 18,000 clones, roughly 78% found once. The sample in question was CD4+ or CD8+ T cells sorted from blood, obtained in a trial of the OX40 agonist ivuxolimab. These receptors were collected from an adult with an advanced solid tumor such as melanoma, head and neck, liver or kidney cancer.

CDR3 bases: TGTGCCAGCAGTTACGTAGGGGCAGCGGATGGCTACACCTTC. This translates into CASSYVGAADGYTF. The chain combines TRBV6-5 with TRBJ1-2, with D maybe TRBD1 (5 bases). CDR1 is MNHEY and CDR2 is SVGAGI in the germline V gene. Trimming left V 2 bases short and J 6 bases short, with 13 bases between. The CDR3 extends over 14 amino acids.

The chain recombines TRBV6-5 with TRBJ1-2, with TRBD1 matching 9 bases. The CDR3 sequence is 12 residues long. Germline V CDR1 and CDR2: MNHEY, SVGAGI. V was pared by 5 bases and J by 12 bases, with 7 bases of the junction left unmatched. The CDR3 reads CASSDPGQGHTF. CDR3 in DNA: TGTGCCAGCAGTGACCCGGGACAGGGCCACACCTTC.

A few counts support this clone. The J gene is TRBJ2-7, the V gene TRBV2, with TRBD1 as a possible D gene (5 bases). This CDR3 spans 13 amino acids. Trimming cost V 6 bases and J 7 bases, with 16 bases left between them. Germline V gene lookup returns CDR1 SNHLY and CDR2 FYNNEI. The CDR3 DNA is TGTGCCAGCAGACAGGAGACTTGGTCGGAGCAGTACTTC. Encoded protein: CASRQETWSEQYF.

CDR3 DNA sequence: TGTGCCAGCAGTGGGATGGCCGGGTCCTACGAGCAGTACTTC. Protein: CASSGMAGSYEQYF. The chain combines TRBV28 with TRBJ2-7; D gene unclear. The CDR3 contains 14 residues. The germline V and J ends were trimmed by 5 bases and 1 base, with 12 bases remaining between them. CDR1 and CDR2 from the germline V gene are MDHEN and SYDVKM.

This clone has only one observation. The rearrangement links TRBV10-2 to TRBJ1-5; no clear D. The ends were cut back, 3 bases at V and 0 bases at J, with 3 bases in the middle. The CDR3 loop spans 13 amino acids. Germline-derived CDR1 and CDR2 are WSHSY and SAAADI. The CDR3 coding sequence is TGCGCCAGCAGTGATTATAGCAATCAGCCCCAGCATTTT. This translates into CASSDYSNQPQHF.

This chain connects TRBV5-1 to TRBJ2-7; 7 bases fit TRBD1. Germline assignment: CDR1 SGHRS and CDR2 YFSETQ. V gave up 3 bases and J gave up 5 bases; unmatched junction bases: 14. The CDR3 contains 16 residues. The CDR3 spells CASSYRSTGDLHEQYF. The CDR3 DNA sequence: TGCGCCAGCAGCTATCGCTCAACAGGGGATCTCCACGAGCAGTACTTC.

The chain links TRBV7-9 to TRBJ2-1; TRBD2 might be the D (5 bases). The germline CDR1 and CDR2 sequences are SEHNR and FQNEAQ (reference sequence). This CDR3 has 14 amino acids. Trimming pared 5 bases from V and 5 bases from J, leaving 13 bases between. This CDR3 is CASSQSAADNEQFF. The CDR3 bases are TGTGCCAGCAGCCAAAGTGCAGCGGACAATGAGCAGTTCTTC. The entire variable domain, with the rest obtained from reference TRBV7-9 and TRBJ2-1, is as follows: DTGVSQNPRHKITKRGQNVTFRCDPISEHNRLYWYRQTLGQGPEFLTYFQNEAQLEKSRLLSDRFSAERPKGSFSTLEIQRTEQGDSAMYLCASSQSAADNEQFFGPGTRLTVL.

Turning to this clone: Other DNA variants within this sample encode the same CDR3. The chain carries TRBV7-9 and TRBJ2-7; the match to TRBD2 covers 8 bases. This CDR3 has 13 residues. Germline V CDR1 and CDR2: SEHNR, FQNEAQ (reference sequence). J gave up 3 bases and V 3 bases, and 1 base lay outside the gene matches. The CDR3 nucleotides read TGTGCCAGCAGCTTTAGCGGGGACTACGAGCAGTACTTC. This sequence encodes CASSFSGDYEQYF.

Only a few counts were recorded for this clone. V usage is TRBV7-9 and J usage is TRBJ2-2, with 9 bases that match TRBD2. J gave up 1 base and V 1 base, and 1 base lay outside the gene matches. CDR3 length: 16 residues. Germline CDR1 SEHNR, CDR2 FQNEAQ (reference sequence). DNA of the CDR3: TGTGCCAGCAGCTTAGGAGCGGGGGGGAACACCGGGGAGCTGTTTTTT. Its protein is CASSLGAGGNTGELFF.

By its share, this clone is medium-sized. The sample has other DNA sequences that encode this CDR3 too. J is TRBJ2-3 and V is TRBV9; the D is unclear. The V and J ends lost 0 bases and 0 bases respectively, with 2 bases between them. CDR1 SGDLS and CDR2 YYNGEE come from the germline V gene. This CDR3 is 13 amino acids long. CDR3 DNA: TGTGCCAGCAGCGTAGGTAGCACAGATACGCAGTATTTT. Translated: CASSVGSTDTQYF.

V gene TRBV5-1 combines with J gene TRBJ1-1; possibly TRBD1 for D (6 bases). V was shortened by 3 bases and J by 1 base, with 13 bases between the two germline ends. This CDR3 is built from 15 residues. Germline V gene sequence: CDR1 SGHRS, CDR2 YFSETQ. Here the CDR3 reads CASSSAGTPNTEAFF. DNA for the CDR3: TGCGCCAGCAGCTCCGCCGGGACACCGAACACTGAAGCTTTCTTT.

This chain connects TRBV4-1 to TRBJ2-5; D uncertain. The DNA end lines up better with TRBJ2-7; the J call may be wrong. CDR3 length: 13 residues. The V gene's germline CDR1 is MGHRA and CDR2 YSYEKL. The CDR3 sequence: CASSQEAYHEQYF. As DNA, the CDR3 is TGCGCCAGCAGCCAAGAGGCATATCACGAGCAGTACTTC.

The V gene is TRBV7-3, the J gene TRBJ2-7; unclear D gene. The germline V gene encodes CDR1 SGHTA and CDR2 FQGTGA. The CDR3 contains 14 residues. Trimming removed 5 bases at V and 3 bases at J, with 14 bases between. The DNA for the CDR3 is TGTGCCAGCAGCCTTGGCTCGACCGGCTACGAGCAGTACTTC. Translating gives CASSLGSTGYEQYF.

As to this clone: Lacking the conserved final phenylalanine or tryptophan, this CDR3 likely reflects a read error. V gene TRBV7-6 combines with J gene TRBJ2-7; no reliable D call. This CDR3 is built from 13 residues. Germline V CDR1 and CDR2: SGHVS, FNYEAQ. The germline V and J ends were trimmed by 5 bases and 3 bases, with 11 bases remaining between them. CDR3 coding DNA: TGTGCCAGCAGCAAGGGCCCAAACTACGAGCAGTACCCC. Residues: CASSKGPNYEQYP.

The V gene is TRBV7-6, the J gene TRBJ2-4, with a weak D call TRBD2 (5 bases). This CDR3 is built from 15 residues. With 2 bases removed from V and 0 bases from J, the gap between germline ends came to 8 bases. Germline CDR1 reads SGHVS; CDR2 reads FNYEAQ. The DNA of the CDR3 is TGTGCCAGCAGCTTATATGCGGGAGCCAAAAACATTCAGTACTTC. Translated, it gives CASSLYAGAKNIQYF.

This rearrangement joins TRBV28 to TRBJ1-4; maybe TRBD1 (6 bases). The CDR3 extends over 16 amino acids. Trimming cost V 2 bases and J 5 bases, with 15 bases left between them. CDR1 MDHEN and CDR2 SYDVKM come from the germline V gene. CDR3 DNA sequence: TGTGCCAGCAGTTTACAGGGGCGAACGGTCAATGAAAAACTGTTTTTT. Its translation is CASSLQGRTVNEKLFF. Full variable domain (outside the CDR3, taken from reference TRBV28 and TRBJ1-4): DVKVTQSSRYLVKRTGEKVFLECVQDMDHENMFWYRQDPGLGLRLIYFSYDVKMKEKGDIPEGYSVSREKKERFSLILESASTNQTSMYLCASSLQGRTVNEKLFFGSGTQLSVL.

This clone was seen just once. The identical CDR3 is also encoded by other nucleotide sequences in the sample. J is TRBJ2-7 and V is TRBV7-6; D might be TRBD1 or TRBD2, each matching 5 bases. The V end lost 5 bases, the J end lost 3 bases, and 11 bases lay between the germline ends. Per the germline V gene, CDR1 is SGHVS and CDR2 is FNYEAQ. This CDR3 region has 13 residues. The CDR3 DNA reads TGTGCCAGCAGCAAGGGACCTAACTACGAGCAGTACTTC. This sequence encodes CASSKGPNYEQYF.

The J gene is TRBJ2-5, the V gene TRBV10-1; possibly TRBD2 for D (6 bases). V lost 3 bases to trimming and J lost 3 bases, with 11 bases between them. Per germline, CDR1 WNHNN and CDR2 SYGVQD (reference sequence). The CDR3 sequence is 14 residues long. This CDR3 reads CASSDSGLEETQYF. In nucleotides, the CDR3 is TGCGCCAGCAGTGATTCGGGACTCGAAGAGACCCAGTACTTC.

This chain connects TRBV27 to TRBJ1-1, with D perhaps matching TRBD1 (5 bases). CDR3 length: 14 amino acids. Deletions cut 5 bases from V and 6 bases from J, with 16 bases between. CDR1 and CDR2 (germline): MNHEY, SMNVEV (reference sequence). In DNA, the CDR3 is TGTGCCAGCAGTCCAATTCCAGGGACCCCTGAAGCTTTCTTT. It codes for CASSPIPGTPEAFF.

The chain couples TRBV4-3 to TRBJ2-1, with 12 bases identical to TRBD2. Germline assignment: CDR1 LGHNA and CDR2 YSLEER. This CDR3 spans 16 amino acids. With V trimmed by 3 bases and J by 7 bases, 7 bases remained unmatched. This CDR3 reads CASSHTGLAGLNEQFF. The CDR3 bases are TGCGCCAGCAGCCATACTGGACTAGCGGGACTTAATGAGCAGTTCTTC.

The CDR3 region is CASGLGTGHTEAFF. The CDR3 coding sequence is TGTGCTAGTGGTTTGGGTACAGGGCACACTGAAGCTTTCTTT. The chain has TRBV12-5 and TRBJ1-1; a weak D match, TRBD1 (6 bases). Germline values: CDR1 LGHNT, CDR2 FRNRAP. The CDR3 consists of 14 residues. V lost 1 base, J lost 3 bases, and 9 bases lay in between.